One and the same sample provided the 30 T cell receptor beta chains below, sequenced in a study of cytomegalovirus exposure and HLA in healthy donors. PCR used 60 Vbeta primers and 13 Jbeta primers. TCRdb's copy holds only in-frame clones and misses some; the assay was immunoSEQ multiplex PCR. The profile shows about 120,000 clones, about 80% of them singletons. The sample comprised PBMCs. Receptors were obtained from a man aged 30-40 years in good health and CMV-seropositive.

The chain is built from TRBV7-2 and TRBJ2-2, with 12 bases that match TRBD2. This CDR3 comprises 16 residues. Losses at the gene ends were 1 base for V and 5 bases for J; bases not matched to a gene: 2. Germline values: CDR1 SGHTA, CDR2 FQGNSA. The CDR3 is CASSLELAGGTGELFF. DNA of the CDR3: TGTGCCAGCAGCTTAGAGCTAGCGGGAGGGACCGGGGAGCTGTTTTTT.

V is TRBV7-3 and J is TRBJ2-2; D is possibly TRBD1 (5 bases). This CDR3 contains 15 residues. The V gene's germline CDR1 is SGHTA and CDR2 FQGTGA. The germline V and J ends were trimmed by 2 bases and 6 bases, with 13 bases remaining between them. The CDR3 reads CASSLVGHPAGELFF. DNA of the CDR3: TGTGCCAGCAGCTTAGTTGGACATCCCGCCGGGGAGCTGTTTTTT.

This chain uses TRBV13 with TRBJ2-3; TRBD2 matches 13 bases. CDR3 size: 14 residues. In germline, CDR1 is PRHDT, CDR2 FYEKMQ (reference sequence). The V and J ends lost 2 bases and 14 bases, in that order; junction bases with no gene match: 7. CDR3 bases: TGTGCCAGCAGCTTAATTCGGGGACTAGCGGGGCCGTATTTT. This encodes CASSLIRGLAGPYF. Full variable domain (remainder filled in from reference TRBV13 and TRBJ2-3): AAGVIQSPRHLIKEKRETATLKCYPIPRHDTVYWYQQGPGQDPQFLISFYEKMQSDKGSIPDRFSAQQFSDYHSELNMSSLELGDSALYFCASSLIRGLAGPYFGPGTRLTVL.

This rearrangement joins TRBV28 to TRBJ1-2; D ambiguous. There are 13 residues in the CDR3. From germline, CDR1 is MDHEN and CDR2 SYDVKM. Between the trimmed V and J ends, which lost 7 bases and 14 bases, there was a span of 23 bases. In DNA, the CDR3 is TGTGCCAGCACAAACAGCGGGGAAGTCAGCTGTACCTTC. It yields the protein CASTNSGEVSCTF.

This chain uses TRBV18 with TRBJ2-7, with a possible D match to TRBD1 (6 bases). The ends were cut back, 0 bases at V and 4 bases at J, with 13 bases in the middle. The germline V gene encodes CDR1 KGHSH and CDR2 LQKENI. The CDR3 is 15 amino acids. DNA for the CDR3: TGTGCCAGCTCACCACCGGCGGCAGGGGTTTACGAGCAGTACTTC. This sequence encodes CASSPPAAGVYEQYF.

This chain links TRBV11-3 with TRBJ2-7, with 8 positions matching TRBD1. Germline V gives CDR1 SGHNT, CDR2 YENEEA. The J segment lost 2 bases and the V segment lost 5 bases, leaving 8 bases of the junction unmatched. The CDR3 length is 15 residues. The CDR3 loop is CASSHRQGSTYEQYF. In DNA, the CDR3 is TGTGCCAGCAGCCACAGACAGGGGTCCACCTACGAGCAGTACTTC.

CDR3 protein: CASRPSRRGSSPNEQFF. The CDR3 coding sequence is TGTGCCAGCAGACCTTCTCGTCGGGGATCCTCACCGAATGAGCAGTTCTTC. The chain links TRBV5-6 to TRBJ2-1, with D possibly being TRBD2 (5 bases). The CDR3 contains 17 residues. Trimming cost V 5 bases and J 7 bases, with 25 bases left between them. Per the germline V gene, CDR1 is SGHDT and CDR2 is YYEEEE.

The sample holds a few counts of this clone. This rearrangement joins TRBV5-1 to TRBJ1-2; D remains unclear. The ends were cut back, 3 bases at V and 8 bases at J, with 14 bases in the middle. The V gene's germline CDR1 is SGHRS and CDR2 YFSETQ. The CDR3 consists of 13 residues. This CDR3 reads CASSSTDSLGYTF. CDR3 nucleotide sequence: TGCGCCAGCAGCTCGACTGACTCTCTCGGCTACACCTTC.

The genes are TRBV13 and TRBJ1-2, with 8 bases that match TRBD1. The trim removed 5 bases at V and 7 bases at J, leaving 9 bases unmatched. This CDR3 has 14 amino acids. Germline values: CDR1 PRHDT, CDR2 FYEKMQ (reference sequence). CDR3 DNA sequence: TGTGCCAGCAGCGATACTGGACAGGGCCGTGGCTACACCTTC. This gives the protein CASSDTGQGRGYTF.

The gene calls are TRBV30 and TRBJ2-3, with D possibly being TRBD2 (5 bases). Trimming left V 3 bases short and J 2 bases short, with 15 bases between. Germline CDR1 reads GTSNPN; CDR2 reads SVGIG (reference sequence). CDR3 length: 15 amino acids. Here the CDR3 DNA reads TGTGCCTGGAGCCCTCCTAGCCGAACCACAGATACGCAGTATTTT. Translation: CAWSPPSRTTDTQYF.

This clone was counted between two and nine times. CDR3 sequence reads: CASSRGQLSTDTQYF. The CDR3 DNA reads as TGTGCCAGCAGCCGTGGACAGCTTAGCACAGATACGCAGTATTTT. The chain couples TRBV5-6 to TRBJ2-3, with D maybe TRBD1 (6 bases). This CDR3 is built from 15 residues. Trimming pared 4 bases from V and 0 bases from J, leaving 12 bases between. Germline CDR1 is SGHDT and CDR2 is YYEEEE.

DNA for the CDR3: TGTGCCAGCAGCTTAGGAGGGGGTGAAAAACTGTTTTTT. It encodes CASSLGGGEKLFF. The V call is TRBV7-2, the J call TRBJ1-4; D is possibly TRBD1 (6 bases). The CDR3 is 13 residues long. The V end was cut by 1 base, the J end by 7 bases, with 7 bases between. Germline lookup yields CDR1 SGHTA and CDR2 FQGNSA. Full variable domain (rest looked up from reference TRBV7-2 and TRBJ1-4): GAGVSQSPSNKVTEKGKDVELRCDPISGHTALYWYRQSLGQGLEFLIYFQGNSAPDKSGLPSDRFSAERTGGSVSTLTIQRTQQEDSAVYLCASSLGGGEKLFFGSGTQLSVL.

This chain joins TRBV29-1 and TRBJ2-1; 7 positions agree with TRBD2. Germline-derived CDR1 and CDR2 are SQVTM and ANQGSEA. The CDR3 is 15 amino acids. The ends lost 0 bases at V and 6 bases at J; junction bases unmatched: 8. The CDR3 nucleotides are TGCAGCGTTGAAGATACCAGCGGGACGCGCAATGAGCAGTTCTTC. Protein sequence: CSVEDTSGTRNEQFF.

The V call is TRBV29-1, the J call TRBJ1-1, with D tentatively TRBD1 (6 bases). V gave up 4 bases and J gave up 0 bases, with 12 bases separating them. The CDR3 extends over 14 amino acids. CDR1 and CDR2 (germline): SQVTM, ANQGSEA. CDR3 DNA sequence: TGCAGCGTTGGGGGCGACAGGTTGAACACTGAAGCTTTCTTT. Its protein product is CSVGGDRLNTEAFF.

CDR3 DNA sequence: TGTGCCAGCAGCTTCCGGGACAGGGGCTCCTACAATGAGCAGTTCTTC. Translated: CASSFRDRGSYNEQFF. The rearrangement joins TRBV7-8 to TRBJ2-1; 10 positions match TRBD1. The germline CDR1 and CDR2 sequences are SGHVS and FQNEAQ. The CDR3 covers 16 residues. The V gene end was trimmed by 3 bases and the J gene end by 0 bases; junction bases not matched to a gene: 2.

V usage is TRBV2 and J usage is TRBJ1-2, with D tentatively TRBD1 (5 bases). CDR1 is SNHLY and CDR2 is FYNNEI in the germline V gene. The V and J ends lost 2 bases and 5 bases respectively, with 12 bases between them. The CDR3 totals 14 residues. The CDR3 nucleotides are TGTGCCAGCAGTGAATCAGGGAGGGCTTATGGCTACACCTTC. It specifies CASSESGRAYGYTF.

This clone has only a few counts. The chain carries TRBV5-6 and TRBJ1-2; D is uncertain. The CDR3 runs to 15 residues. Germline V gene lookup returns CDR1 SGHDT and CDR2 YYEEEE. V dropped 3 bases and J dropped 6 bases, with 18 bases sitting between them. The CDR3 is CASSSEASRWNGYTF. The DNA for the CDR3 is TGTGCCAGCAGCTCGGAGGCGTCTCGGTGGAATGGCTACACCTTC.

V usage is TRBV4-3 and J usage is TRBJ2-1; TRBD1 agrees at 9 bases. The J segment lost 15 bases and the V segment lost 0 bases, leaving 6 bases of the junction unmatched. This CDR3 is built from 13 residues. Germline V CDR1 and CDR2: LGHNA, YSLEER. CDR3 sequence: CASSQEGQGWLFF. The DNA for the CDR3 is TGCGCCAGCAGCCAAGAGGGACAGGGTTGGCTGTTCTTC.

The chain recombines TRBV7-2 with TRBJ2-3; 16 bases map to TRBD2. Germline CDR1 SGHTA, CDR2 FQGNSA. CDR3 length equals 17 residues. V shed 5 bases and J 5 bases; nucleotides not matched to a gene: 7. The CDR3 nucleotides read TGTGCCAGCAGCACAGGGACTAGCGGGAGGGCCGTAGATACGCAGTATTTT. This encodes CASSTGTSGRAVDTQYF.

This rearrangement joins TRBV6-1 to TRBJ2-3, with 11 bases matching TRBD2. The V gene end was trimmed by 2 bases and the J gene end by 3 bases; junction bases not matched to a gene: 10. The CDR3 spans 18 residues. Germline assignment: CDR1 MNHNS and CDR2 SASEGT. The CDR3 loop is CASSEYRTLAGATDTQYF. The CDR3 nucleotides are TGTGCCAGCAGTGAATATCGGACACTAGCGGGAGCAACAGATACGCAGTATTTT.

CDR3 DNA sequence: TGTGCCAGCAGTTACACCGGGACAGGGCTAGGAGATACGCAGTATTTT. Residues: CASSYTGTGLGDTQYF. The chain combines TRBV6-5 with TRBJ2-3; TRBD1 matches 9 bases. This CDR3 has 16 residues. Germline V gives CDR1 MNHEY, CDR2 SVGAGI. J was trimmed by 5 bases and V by 2 bases; bases with no gene match: 8.

The chain uses TRBV27 and TRBJ2-5; D perhaps matches TRBD1 (6 bases). CDR3 length: 15 residues. The germline V gene has CDR1 MNHEY and CDR2 SMNVEV (reference sequence). Trimming left V 6 bases short and J 2 bases short, with 16 bases between. The CDR3 region is CASSLSSDRQETQYF. Here the CDR3 DNA reads TGTGCCAGCAGCCTATCATCGGACAGACAAGAGACCCAGTACTTC.

V gene TRBV10-2 combines with J gene TRBJ1-2; D is unclear. V was trimmed by 3 bases and J by 5 bases, leaving 13 bases between them. Per germline, CDR1 WSHSY and CDR2 SAAADI. The CDR3 runs 14 residues. In DNA form, the CDR3 reads TGCGCCAGCAGTGACGGGTCTAGGAGGTATGGCTACACCTTC. Its protein is CASSDGSRRYGYTF.

This rearrangement joins TRBV7-9 to TRBJ1-1, with 7 bases aligning to TRBD1. From germline, CDR1 is SEHNR and CDR2 FQNEAQ (reference sequence). The length of the CDR3 is 13 residues. The V and J ends lost 5 bases and 1 base, in that order; junction bases with no gene match: 1. The CDR3 loop reads CASSRQGNTEAFF. The CDR3 coding sequence is TGTGCCAGCAGCCGACAGGGGAACACTGAAGCTTTCTTT.

The rearrangement joins TRBV7-2 to TRBJ2-5, with 8 bases identical to TRBD2. Trimming cost V 3 bases and J 5 bases; bases outside gene matches: 8. Germline-derived CDR1 and CDR2 are SGHTA and FQGNSA. The CDR3 contains 15 residues. CDR3 sequence: CASSFGSGMGETQYF. The CDR3 bases are TGTGCCAGCAGCTTTGGTAGCGGGATGGGGGAGACCCAGTACTTC.

This clone was detected only a few times. The chain couples TRBV19 to TRBJ1-3; D is ambiguous. Germline CDR1 LNHDA, CDR2 SQIVND (reference sequence). This CDR3 is built from 15 residues. The V end lost 6 bases, the J end lost 0 bases, and 12 bases lay between the germline ends. The CDR3 DNA is TGTGCCAGTAGCCCTGACTACGACTCTGGAAACACCATATATTTT. Translation gives CASSPDYDSGNTIYF. Variable domain in full (rest from reference TRBV19 and TRBJ1-3): DGGITQSPKYLFRKEGQNVTLSCEQNLNHDAMYWYRQDPGQGLRLIYYSQIVNDFQKGDIAEGYSVSREKKESFPLTVTSAQKNPTAFYLCASSPDYDSGNTIYFGEGSWLTVV.

This clone turned up a few times. The gene calls are TRBV28 and TRBJ1-5; 7 bases fit TRBD1. Trimming cost V 6 bases and J 0 bases; bases outside gene matches: 5. The CDR3 runs to 15 residues. Germline lookup yields CDR1 MDHEN and CDR2 SYDVKM. CDR3 sequence reads: CASSPTGDSNQPQHF. As DNA, the CDR3 is TGTGCCAGCAGCCCCACAGGGGATAGCAATCAGCCCCAGCATTTT.

The chain carries TRBV6-5 and TRBJ2-3; 12 nucleotides agree with TRBD2. The CDR3 is 16 amino acids. Germline CDR1 and CDR2: MNHEY and SVGAGI. Germline trimming cut 4 bases from V and 5 bases from J; bases unmatched to any gene: 7. As DNA, the CDR3 is TGTGCCAGCAGTTGGACTAGCGGGACACCCGGAGATACGCAGTATTTT. It is translated as CASSWTSGTPGDTQYF.

The sample holds a few counts of this clone. This chain uses TRBV7-9 with TRBJ1-5; TRBD1 aligns across 7 bases. Trimming removed 1 base from V and 6 bases from J; junction bases left unmatched: 3. Looked up from germline, CDR1 is SEHNR and CDR2 is FQNEAQ (reference sequence). This CDR3 contains 14 residues. The CDR3 loop is CASSLGQGGQPQHF. As DNA, the CDR3 is TGTGCCAGCAGCTTAGGACAGGGTGGTCAGCCCCAGCATTTT.

This clone was seen just once. The CDR3 DNA sequence: TGTGCCAGCAGTGTAGACAGGGCCACAGATACGCAGTATTTT. Protein: CASSVDRATDTQYF. The V gene is TRBV6-1, the J gene TRBJ2-3, with 7 bases matching TRBD1. This CDR3 comprises 14 residues. Germline CDR1 reads MNHNS; CDR2 reads SASEGT. Germline trimming cut 4 bases from V and 2 bases from J; bases unmatched to any gene: 3.